This entry lists 13 T cell receptor beta chains sequenced from one sample in a study of OX40 agonist ivuxolimab in advanced cancers. Sequencing was performed with immunoSEQ multiplex PCR; in TCRdb, only in-frame clones are kept and a portion is missing. This sample has about 33,000 clones; about 88% occur once, and the top ten carry roughly 21%. Sequenced material: CD4+ or CD8+ T cells sorted from blood, taken in a trial of the OX40 agonist ivuxolimab. The receptor set was obtained from an adult with an advanced solid tumor such as melanoma, head and neck, liver or kidney cancer.

In this sample, this clone turned up once. The genes are TRBV15 and TRBJ2-7; D perhaps matches TRBD1 (6 bases). Trimming removed 3 bases from V and 2 bases from J, with 14 bases in between. CDR3 size: 15 residues. CDR1 is LNHNV, CDR2 YYDKDF, per germline (reference sequence). The CDR3 bases are TGTGCCACCAGCAGCCAAAACAGGGAACCCTACGAGCAGTACTTC. Residues: CATSSQNREPYEQYF.

The chain employs TRBV27 and TRBJ2-3, with no clear D. Germline CDR1 MNHEY, CDR2 SMNVEV (reference sequence). The CDR3 consists of 11 residues. V was clipped by 8 bases and J by 4 bases, with 7 bases between them. CDR3 amino acids: CASSQSDTQYF. The CDR3 DNA reads TGTGCCAGCTCACAGTCAGATACGCAGTATTTT.

This chain connects TRBV27 to TRBJ2-5, with 7 bases that match TRBD1. This CDR3 is built from 14 residues. V shed 6 bases, J shed 0 bases, and the junction held 4 bases outside the gene matches. Germline CDR1 and CDR2: MNHEY and SMNVEV (reference sequence). The CDR3 DNA sequence: TGTGCCAGCAGCCCAGACAGGGACCAAGAGACCCAGTACTTC. Its translation is CASSPDRDQETQYF.

There are a few counts of this clone. This rearrangement joins TRBV4-1 to TRBJ1-5; D gene unclear. Trimming removed 1 base from V and 5 bases from J, with 9 bases in between. The CDR3 is 14 residues long. Germline V gene lookup returns CDR1 MGHRA and CDR2 YSYEKL. CDR3 residues: CASSQVRSDQPQHF. CDR3 nucleotides: TGCGCCAGCAGCCAAGTTCGGAGCGATCAGCCCCAGCATTTT.

This chain links TRBV27 with TRBJ2-7; D remains unclear. V dropped 5 bases and J dropped 2 bases, with 1 base sitting between them. Germline values: CDR1 MNHEY, CDR2 SMNVEV (reference sequence). This CDR3 has 10 amino acids. The CDR3 here is CASSTYEQYF. CDR3 DNA: TGTGCCAGCAGTACCTACGAGCAGTACTTC.

The rearrangement links TRBV11-2 to TRBJ1-1; possibly TRBD1 for D (5 bases). V was cut by 4 bases and J by 4 bases, with 16 bases left in between. The germline CDR1 and CDR2 sequences are SGHAT and FQNNGV. This CDR3 is built from 15 residues. CDR3 protein: CASSSPSRGGTEAFF. DNA of the CDR3: TGTGCCAGCAGCTCCCCTTCGAGGGGCGGCACTGAAGCTTTCTTT.

The chain couples TRBV7-8 to TRBJ1-1, with D maybe TRBD1 (6 bases). The germline V and J ends were trimmed by 3 bases and 0 bases, with 20 bases remaining between them. Germline V lookup: CDR1 SGHVS, CDR2 FQNEAQ. This CDR3 spans 18 amino acids. The CDR3 DNA is TGTGCCAGCAGCTTCAAGACAGGCCTGCCGTCCGTGAACACTGAAGCTTTCTTT. Amino acids: CASSFKTGLPSVNTEAFF.

The gene calls are TRBV6-5 and TRBJ2-3, with D perhaps assigned TRBD1 or TRBD2 (5 bases each). CDR1 and CDR2 from the germline V gene are MNHEY and SVGAGI. The CDR3 is 15 residues long. Trimming took off 5 bases at V and 2 bases at J, with 14 bases between the two ends. DNA for the CDR3: TGTGCCAGCAGTACGGGGCCTATCTTCACAGATACGCAGTATTTT. Amino acids: CASSTGPIFTDTQYF.

The chain joins TRBV6-6 to TRBJ2-3; 7 bases fit TRBD1. Unmatched junction bases numbered 5, after V lost 0 bases and J lost 2 bases. CDR3 length equals 16 residues. The germline V gene encodes CDR1 MNHNY and CDR2 SVGAGI (reference sequence). Here the CDR3 DNA reads TGTGCCAGCAGTTACTCGACAGGGACCTTCACAGATACGCAGTATTTT. As protein: CASSYSTGTFTDTQYF.

This clone was picked up many times. The V call is TRBV11-2, the J call TRBJ2-2; TRBD1 agrees at 10 bases. CDR1 and CDR2 (germline): SGHAT, FQNNGV. The CDR3 has 17 residues. J gave up 3 bases and V 8 bases, and 12 bases lay outside the gene matches. CDR3 protein: CASRGGTGAFDTGELFF. In DNA, the CDR3 is TGTGCCAGCCGTGGGGGGACAGGGGCTTTTGACACCGGGGAGCTGTTTTTT.

The rearrangement links TRBV11-2 to TRBJ1-1; D unresolved. Trimming pared 1 base from V and 8 bases from J, leaving 11 bases between. This CDR3 has 13 amino acids. Germline V gene sequence: CDR1 SGHAT, CDR2 FQNNGV. CDR3 nucleotides: TGTGCCAGCAGCTTAGGTCTGGGAGGGGAAGCTTTCTTT. This encodes CASSLGLGGEAFF. The entire variable domain, with the rest obtained from reference TRBV11-2 and TRBJ1-1, is as follows: EAGVAQSPRYKIIEKRQSVAFWCNPISGHATLYWYQQILGQGPKLLIQFQNNGVVDDSQLPKDRFSAERLKGVDSTLKIQPAKLEDSAVYLCASSLGLGGEAFFGQGTRLTVV.

The V call is TRBV5-6, the J call TRBJ2-7; D gene unclear. Per the germline V gene, CDR1 is SGHDT and CDR2 is YYEEEE. This CDR3 region has 12 residues. V shed 4 bases and J shed 7 bases, with 12 bases lying between them. The CDR3 sequence is CASSLGNKEQYF. The CDR3 DNA sequence: TGTGCCAGCAGCCTGGGAAACAAGGAGCAGTACTTC.

The chain couples TRBV6-1 to TRBJ1-1; no clear D gene. Trimming took off 5 bases at V and 7 bases at J, with 17 bases between the two ends. CDR3 length: 14 residues. Germline V gene data show CDR1 as MNHNS and CDR2 as SASEGT. The CDR3 protein is CASSLIREGGEAFF. CDR3 sequence (DNA): TGTGCCAGCAGTTTAATTCGGGAAGGTGGTGAAGCTTTCTTT.